This T cell receptor (beta chain) was captured in a study of blood T cell repertoires in COVID-19. About the research overall: Both acute and convalescent COVID-19 samples were obtained from the United States, Italy and Spain. Sources were T cells, B-cell-depleted T cells, or PBMCs; the material itself was cDNA or gDNA.

The ends were cut back, 3 bases at V and 8 bases at J, with 13 bases in the middle. Looked up from germline, CDR1 is LNHDA and CDR2 is SQIVND (reference sequence). The CDR3 is 13 amino acids. Original data processing: Estimates of nucleated cell counts were drawn from the amplification of reference gene primers. Measured with immunoSEQ multiplex PCR; TCRdb has only the in-frame clones, and not every one. D and trimming come from the DNA, and the V and J calls and clone size come from that table. The sample records nearly 40,000 clones, around 87% being singletons. The chain couples TRBV19 to TRBJ1-2, with D unclear. Sequencing was done on a sample of peripheral blood. The source of this sequence is a man between 50 and 59 years old in a cohort sampled during active COVID-19. CDR3: CASSILRTEGYTF. CDR3 DNA sequence: TGTGCCAGTAGTATTCTTAGGACTGAGGGCTACACCTTC.